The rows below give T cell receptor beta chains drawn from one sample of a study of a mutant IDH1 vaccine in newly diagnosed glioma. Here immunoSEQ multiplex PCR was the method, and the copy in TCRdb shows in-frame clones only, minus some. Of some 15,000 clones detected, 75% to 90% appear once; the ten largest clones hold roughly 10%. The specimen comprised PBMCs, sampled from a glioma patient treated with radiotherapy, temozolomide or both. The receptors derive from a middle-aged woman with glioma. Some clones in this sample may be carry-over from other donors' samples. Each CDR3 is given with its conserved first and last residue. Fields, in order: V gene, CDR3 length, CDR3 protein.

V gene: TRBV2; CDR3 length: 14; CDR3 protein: CASKILWSVNEQFF
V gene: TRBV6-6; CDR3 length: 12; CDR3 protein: CASSPGGSEQYF
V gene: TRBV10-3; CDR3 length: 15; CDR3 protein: CAIRERTGANQPQHF
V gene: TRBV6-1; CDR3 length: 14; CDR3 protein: CASSEDGGRNTIYF
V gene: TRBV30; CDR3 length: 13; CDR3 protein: CAWRYTGSGELFF
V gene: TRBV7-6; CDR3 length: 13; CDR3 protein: CASSLRPNEKLFF
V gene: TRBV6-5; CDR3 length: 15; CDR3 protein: CASSYGTGGDYGYTF
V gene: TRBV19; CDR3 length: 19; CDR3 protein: CASSISGLRGALYNSPLHF
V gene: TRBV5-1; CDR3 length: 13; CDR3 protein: CASSLWRGSEAFF
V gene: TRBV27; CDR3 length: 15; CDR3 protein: CASSSVGQGSYEQYF
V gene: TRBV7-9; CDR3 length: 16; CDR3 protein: CASSSPGQGMNTEAFF
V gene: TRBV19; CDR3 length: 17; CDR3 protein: CASSIDWRGSSNQPQHF
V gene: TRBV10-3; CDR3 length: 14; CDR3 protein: CAISESGRGYEQYF
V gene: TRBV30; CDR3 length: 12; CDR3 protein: CAWSVQGTEAFF
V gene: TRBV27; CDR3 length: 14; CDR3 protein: CASRPSGGGGEAFF
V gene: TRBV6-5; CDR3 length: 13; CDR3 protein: CASTFRTNSPLHF
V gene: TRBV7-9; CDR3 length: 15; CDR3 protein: CASSLWTESNYGYTF
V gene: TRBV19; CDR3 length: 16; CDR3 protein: CASSTTGQGRNQPQHF
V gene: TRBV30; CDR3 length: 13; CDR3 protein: CASGTKTYNEQFF
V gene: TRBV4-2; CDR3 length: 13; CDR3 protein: CASSRVGAYEQYF
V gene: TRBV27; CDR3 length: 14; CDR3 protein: CASKSAGPNQPQHF
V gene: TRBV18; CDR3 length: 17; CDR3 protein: CASSPPPEGQKDYGYTF
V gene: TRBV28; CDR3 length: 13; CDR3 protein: CASRGGVWEKLFF